The 32 T cell receptor gamma chains below all came from one sample that was sequenced in a study of γδ T cells in repeated Plasmodium falciparum infection. TCRdb re-processed the multiplex PCR reads using CATT. Here the sample spans over 25,000 gamma-chain clones, around 2.9% being singletons. Vgamma9/Vdelta2+ and Vdelta2-negative gammadelta T cells were flow-sorted from PBMC for bulk sequencing. Sequences were obtained from gamma-delta T cells from blood. These receptors were taken from a pool of human donors (malaria-infected and uninfected, not separated).

This clone was recorded at least ten times. This DNA translates differently at residue 4 from the TCRdb protein, which is that of a much larger clone; a read error is likely, and the protein shown is the DNA's own translation. The chain carries TRGV9 and TRGJ1 or TRGJ2. Germline V gene data show CDR1 as GITISATS and CDR2 as ISYDGTV (reference sequence). The CDR3 runs 13 residues. Here the CDR3 DNA reads TGTGCCTTGCGGGAGGCCCCAATTATGAAGAAACTCTTT. Translating gives CALREAPIMKKLF.

This clone was recorded a few times. This DNA translates differently at residue 6 from the TCRdb protein, which is that of a much larger clone; a read error is likely, and the protein shown is the DNA's own translation. CDR3 sequence (DNA): TGTGCCTTGTGGGAGATCGCAAGCACGGAGTTGGGCAAAAAAATCAAGGTATTT. Residues: CALWEIASTELGKKIKVF. The chain combines TRGV9 with TRGJP. The J gene is absent in TCRdb and was assigned here via DNA matching to germline. The germline V gene has CDR1 GITISATS and CDR2 ISYDGTV (reference sequence). The junction had 12 bases not matched to a gene; V was cut back by 3 bases and J by 7 bases. The CDR3 has 18 amino acids.

This clone was picked up a small number of times. TCRdb's protein for this DNA is that of a much larger clone and differs from the translation at residue 4, likely a read error; the protein shown is the DNA translation. The chain combines TRGV4 with TRGJ1 or TRGJ2. TCRdb does not report a J gene; here it was assigned by matching the DNA to germline references. The CDR3 runs to 10 residues. CDR1 and CDR2 from the germline V gene are EGSTGY and YDSYTSSV. CDR3 sequence (DNA): TGTGCCACCTTGGATTGTGAGAAACTCTTT. Translating it yields CATLDCEKLF.

Comments on this clone: A far larger clone is a single base away, which makes a read error likely. Different DNA sequences within this sample yield the same CDR3. The chain employs TRGV3 and TRGJP2. The J gene comes from matching the DNA to germline here; TCRdb lacks it. J lost 8 bases, V lost 0 bases, and 15 bases had no gene match. The CDR3 consists of 17 residues. The germline gives CDR1 VTNTFY, CDR2 YDVSTARD (reference sequence). The CDR3: CATWDRPSAPRDWIKTF. CDR3 DNA: TGTGCCACCTGGGACAGGCCGTCTGCTCCCCGCGATTGGATCAAGACGTTT.

By sample share, this clone is medium-sized (0.01 to 0.1%). The CDR3, as DNA: TGTGCCACCTGGGACGGCTACATGAATTATTATAAGAAACTCTTT. Translated: CATWDGYMNYYKKLF. The V gene is TRGV2, the J gene TRGJ1 or TRGJ2. J was trimmed by 0 bases and V by 1 base; bases with no gene match: 6. The CDR3 spans 15 residues. Germline lookup yields CDR1 EGSNGY and CDR2 YDSYNSKV.

This clone was seen repeatedly, ten times or more. The translation of this DNA and the TCRdb protein of a much larger clone differ at residue 8, probably owing to a read error; the protein shown here is translated from the DNA. The CDR3 DNA reads TGTGCCTTGTGGAGCCCCCAAGGGTTGGGCAAAAAAATCAAGGTATTT. This translates into CALWSPQGLGKKIKVF. The chain carries TRGV9 and TRGJP. The CDR3 covers 16 residues. CDR1 GITISATS and CDR2 ISYDGTV come from the germline V gene (reference sequence).

With regard to this clone: Translating this DNA gives a protein that differs at residue 6 from the TCRdb one, which belongs to a much larger clone; a read error is likely, and the protein shown is this translation. This chain uses TRGV9 with TRGJ1 or TRGJ2. The J gene is not listed in TCRdb, so it was assigned here from a DNA match to germline. V was clipped by 6 bases and J by 3 bases; unmatched bases: 8. The CDR3 extends over 13 amino acids. Germline assignment: CDR1 GITISATS and CDR2 ISYDGTV (reference sequence). The CDR3 spells CALWSGGYYKKLF. The CDR3 bases are TGTGCCTTGTGGTCGGGGGGTTATTATAAGAAACTCTTT.

This clone has ten or more counts. The protein that TCRdb holds for this DNA derives from a much larger clone and differs from the translated DNA at residue 7, which likely indicates a read error; the protein shown here is translated from the DNA. This chain joins TRGV9 and TRGJP. The CDR3 spans 16 residues. The junction had 5 bases not matched to a gene; V was cut back by 3 bases and J by 6 bases. Germline V CDR1 and CDR2: GITISATS, ISYDGTV (reference sequence). DNA for the CDR3: TGTGCCTTGTGGGAGCACCTAGAGTTGGGCAAAAAAATCAAGGTATTT. Translating gives CALWEHLELGKKIKVF.

This clone was detected ten times or more. The chain combines TRGV4 with TRGJ1 or TRGJ2. The germline V gene has CDR1 EGSTGY and CDR2 YDSYTSSV. The CDR3 runs to 12 residues. Losses at the gene ends were 3 bases for V and 7 bases for J; bases not matched to a gene: 6. This CDR3 reads CATWDLTYKKLF. For the CDR3, the DNA is TGTGCCACCTGGGATTTAACCTATAAGAAACTCTTT.

This clone came up many times. The same CDR3 also results from other DNA sequences found in this sample. The J gene is TRGJ1 or TRGJ2, the V gene TRGV4. Germline assignment: CDR1 EGSTGY and CDR2 YDSYTSSV. This CDR3 is 13 amino acids long. V trimming: 1 base; J trimming: 3 bases; junction bases outside the gene matches: 3. CDR3 loop: CATWDGSYYKKLF. CDR3 in DNA: TGTGCCACCTGGGATGGCAGTTATTATAAGAAACTCTTT.

This clone was picked up many times. The protein given by TCRdb reflects a much larger clone and differs at residue 12 from this DNA's translation, likely from a read error; the protein shown is the DNA's translation. The V gene call is TRGV9, and the J gene call is absent. Germline-derived CDR1 and CDR2 are GITISATS and ISYDGTV (reference sequence). The CDR3 covers 14 residues. Written as DNA, the CDR3 is TGTGCCTTGTGGGCCCGTCCTCTTTATTATAAGGAACTCTTT. Translation: CALWARPLYYKELF.

A few counts support this clone. TCRdb shows a much larger clone's protein in place of this DNA's translation, and the two differ at residue 8, likely through a read error; the protein shown is translated from the DNA. The chain uses TRGV9 and TRGJP. TCRdb leaves out the J gene; it was filled in here by matching the DNA to germline. CDR1 is GITISATS and CDR2 is ISYDGTV in the germline V gene (reference sequence). The CDR3 runs to 17 residues. Unmatched junction bases numbered 6, after V lost 0 bases and J lost 7 bases. Here the CDR3 DNA reads TGTGCCTTGTGGGAGGTGACTGTTGAGTTGGGCAAAAAAATCAAGGTATTT. It is translated as CALWEVTVELGKKIKVF.

Turning to this clone: A far larger clone is only one base removed, so a read error is likely. The same CDR3 also results from other DNA sequences found in this sample. The J segment was not called; the V segment is TRGV9. The CDR3 runs 15 residues. In germline, CDR1 is GITISATS, CDR2 ISYDGTV (reference sequence). In DNA, the CDR3 is TGTGCCTTGTGGGAGCCCAAGGGTAGTGATTGGATCAAGACATTT. Its protein is CALWEPKGSDWIKTF.

This clone was found many times. A far larger clone lies a single base away; this is likely a read error. In the same sample, other DNA sequences code for this CDR3. The gene calls are TRGV9 and TRGJ1 or TRGJ2. V shed 0 bases, J shed 5 bases, and the junction held 13 bases outside the gene matches. CDR1 is GITISATS, CDR2 ISYDGTV, per germline (reference sequence). The CDR3 covers 16 residues. CDR3 loop: CALWEVHNGENYKKLF. The CDR3 nucleotides read TGTGCCTTGTGGGAGGTGCACAACGGCGAAAATTATAAGAAACTCTTT.

This clone was counted at least ten times. The likely explanation is a read error, given a far larger clone one base away. Because the CDR3's place on the DNA is in doubt, the DNA is left out and the CDR3 is given as listed by TCRdb. The sample contains more than one DNA sequence encoding this CDR3. The CDR3 sequence is CATWDRRRIIRNSLAVEQHWLSQVSIGRIQHF. The V gene is TRGV5; the J gene was not called. Germline V gene data show CDR1 as VINAFY and CDR2 as YDVSNSKD. The CDR3 is 32 residues long, ends included.

This clone occurred many times. The amino acid sequence in TCRdb belongs to a much larger clone and departs from this DNA's translation at residue 13, likely a sequencing read error; the sequence shown is translated from the DNA. No J gene was named, though the V gene is TRGV9. The V gene's germline CDR1 is GITISATS and CDR2 ISYDGTV (reference sequence). The CDR3 has 15 residues. In nucleotides, the CDR3 is TGTGCCTTGTGGTCCGAGGGGTTGGGCAAAAAAATCGAGGTATTT. This encodes CALWSEGLGKKIEVF.

Points on this clone: Given a far larger clone just one base away, this is likely a sequencing read error. The CDR3 sequence: CATCRPGDWIKTF. CDR3 nucleotides: TGCGCCACCTGTCGTCCTGGTGATTGGATCAAGACGTTT. V gene TRGV4 combines with J gene TRGJP2. The J gene, absent from TCRdb, was called here by matching the DNA to germline. There are 13 residues in the CDR3. Germline values: CDR1 EGSTGY, CDR2 YDSYTSSV.

This clone was counted only a few times. A far larger clone differs by one base, so this is likely a read error. Distinct nucleotide sequences in the sample also encode this CDR3. The chain has TRGV9 and TRGJ1 or TRGJ2. TCRdb carries no J gene annotation; the J gene was assigned here by matching the DNA with germline. The V gene's germline CDR1 is GITISATS and CDR2 ISYDGTV (reference sequence). The junction had 5 bases not matched to a gene; V was cut back by 1 base and J by 5 bases. The CDR3 length is 13 residues. The DNA for the CDR3 is TGTGCCTTGTGGGAGGTAACGGATTATAAGAAACTCTTT. Translated, it gives CALWEVTDYKKLF.

Many counts were recorded for this clone. A read error is possible here, since a much larger clone lies one base away. The same CDR3 can be traced to other DNA sequences in this sample. This rearrangement joins TRGV8 to TRGJ1 or TRGJ2. The CDR3 is made up of 13 amino acids. CDR1 VENAVY and CDR2 YDSYNSRV come from the germline V gene. V shed 1 base and J 4 bases; nucleotides not matched to a gene: 4. CDR3: CATWDRRYYKKLF. The CDR3, as DNA: TGTGCCACCTGGGATAGACGATATTATAAGAAACTCTTT.

With respect to this clone: The TCRdb protein, from a much larger clone, departs from this DNA's translation at residue 6, likely by read error; the protein shown derives from the DNA. The V gene is TRGV9, the J gene TRGJ1 or TRGJ2. TCRdb gives no J gene; it was assigned here by matching the DNA to germline. Germline CDR1 GITISATS, CDR2 ISYDGTV (reference sequence). Trimming cost V 3 bases and J 11 bases; bases outside gene matches: 4. The CDR3 covers 10 residues. CDR3 sequence reads: CALWEMQKLF. CDR3 sequence (DNA): TGTGCCTTGTGGGAGATGCAGAAACTCTTT.

About this clone: The TCRdb record carries a much larger clone's protein, which differs from this DNA's translation at residue 6; a read error is the likely cause, and the protein listed here is the DNA translation. The V and J genes are TRGV9 and TRGJ1 or TRGJ2. TCRdb supplies no J gene; here it was assigned by aligning the nucleotide sequence to germline. The CDR3 contains 14 residues. The trim removed 3 bases at V and 3 bases at J, leaving 8 bases unmatched. The germline V gene encodes CDR1 GITISATS and CDR2 ISYDGTV (reference sequence). The CDR3 coding sequence is TGTGCCTTGTGGGAGATGCGTTTTTATTATAAGAAACTCTTT. This sequence encodes CALWEMRFYYKKLF.

This chain joins TRGV3 and TRGJ1 or TRGJ2. The J gene is not listed in TCRdb, so it was assigned here from a DNA match to germline. Looked up from germline, CDR1 is VTNTFY and CDR2 is YDVSTARD (reference sequence). CDR3 length: 10 residues. The CDR3 DNA follows: TGTGCACCTGGGACGGATAAGAAACTCTTT. Translation gives CAPGTDKKLF.

This clone was picked up many times. A much larger clone lies a single base off, so this may be a read error. The same CDR3 arises from other DNA sequences in this sample as well. This chain links TRGV9 with TRGJ1 or TRGJ2. With 2 bases clipped from V and 0 bases from J, the junction kept 4 bases outside the gene matches. CDR1 is GITISATS, CDR2 ISYDGTV, per germline (reference sequence). CDR3 size: 14 residues. CDR3 sequence: CALWEGLNYYKKLF. CDR3 nucleotide sequence: TGTGCCTTGTGGGAGGGCCTGAATTATTATAAGAAACTCTTT.

Many counts were recorded for this clone. The gene calls are TRGV8 and TRGJ1 or TRGJ2. The CDR3 spans 14 residues. V lost 4 bases, J lost 5 bases, and 11 bases stayed unmatched. Germline V gene sequence: CDR1 VENAVY, CDR2 YDSYNSRV. CDR3 nucleotide sequence: TGTGCCACCTGGGACCGCGTTGTGAATTATAAGAAACTCTTT. It specifies CATWDRVVNYKKLF.

This clone is classed as medium-sized. Different DNA sequences within this sample yield the same CDR3. The chain links TRGV2 to TRGJ1 or TRGJ2. The CDR3 consists of 12 residues. V lost 1 base and J lost 8; bases outside the gene matches: 5. Germline CDR1 and CDR2: EGSNGY and YDSYNSKV. CDR3 region: CATWDGDNKKLF. The CDR3, as DNA: TGTGCCACCTGGGACGGAGATAATAAGAAACTCTTT.

As for this clone: A read error likely explains why the TCRdb protein, taken from a much larger clone, differs from this DNA's translation at residue 9; the protein shown is translated from the DNA. CDR3 in DNA: TGTGCCACCTCCCAGATGGCTCTTATATATACCACTGGTTGGTTCAAGATATTT. As protein: CATSQMALIYTTGWFKIF. The chain uses TRGV2 and TRGJP1. TCRdb records no J gene; here it was assigned by comparing the DNA to germline. The CDR3 is made up of 18 amino acids. In germline, CDR1 is EGSNGY, CDR2 YDSYNSKV. J lost 0 bases, V lost 8 bases, and 18 bases had no gene match.

This clone came up a few times. A far larger clone lies a single base away; this is likely a read error. Other nucleotide sequences from this sample produce the same CDR3. The chain employs TRGV9 and TRGJ1 or TRGJ2. TCRdb carries no J gene annotation; the J gene was assigned here by matching the DNA with germline. The CDR3 is 11 residues long. Germline V gives CDR1 GITISATS, CDR2 ISYDGTV (reference sequence). The CDR3 DNA reads as TGCGCCTTGTGGCTCCCGTGCAAGAAACTCTTT. Encoded protein: CALWLPCKKLF.

This clone was found many times. A far larger clone is just one base off, so this is likely a read error. The V call is TRGV9, the J call TRGJ1 or TRGJ2. V trimming: 3 bases; J trimming: 6 bases; junction bases outside the gene matches: 8. Germline-derived CDR1 and CDR2 are GITISATS and ISYDGTV (reference sequence). The CDR3 runs to 13 residues. CDR3 nucleotide sequence: TGTGCCTTGTGGGAGCCTGAGACTTATAAGAAACTCTTT. It codes for CALWEPETYKKLF.

This clone was observed many times. TCRdb's listed protein matches a much larger clone and diverges from this DNA's translation at residue 3, likely through a read error; the protein shown comes from the DNA. The rearrangement joins TRGV9 to TRGJ1 or TRGJ2. As TCRdb names no J gene, one was assigned here on the basis of a DNA match to germline. The CDR3 has 14 amino acids. Germline CDR1 is GITISATS and CDR2 is ISYDGTV (reference sequence). As DNA, the CDR3 is TGTGCCTCGTGGGAGGCCCGTACGGTTTATAAGAAACTCTTT. Its translation: CASWEARTVYKKLF.

This clone was detected a few times. A far bigger clonotype differs at one base, so this is likely a read error. No DNA is shown, since the ends of the CDR3 on it are uncertain; the CDR3 is the one TCRdb lists. Here the V gene is TRGV2, but the J gene went uncalled. The germline gives CDR1 EGSNGY, CDR2 YDSYNSKV. Both ends counted, the CDR3 spans 28 residues. CDR3 in amino acids: CATWDDRNSLAVEQHLLSQVSIGRIQHF.

This clone was seen more than once but under ten times. A read error likely explains this, since a far larger clone differs by one base. Other DNA sequences in this sample translate to the same CDR3. The V and J genes are TRGV9 and TRGJ1 or TRGJ2. Matching the DNA to germline supplied the J gene, which TCRdb does not give. The CDR3 contains 11 residues. Per germline, CDR1 GITISATS and CDR2 ISYDGTV (reference sequence). As DNA, the CDR3 is TGTGCTTTGTGGGTGGGTTATAAGAAACTCTTT. This translates into CALWVGYKKLF.

Ten or more counts support this clone. The protein given by TCRdb reflects a much larger clone and differs at residue 13 from this DNA's translation, likely from a read error; the protein shown is the DNA's translation. This CDR3 reads CALWDRLQGNYKELF. CDR3 coding DNA: TGTGCCTTGTGGGACCGCCTGCAAGGGAATTATAAGGAACTCTTT. This chain uses TRGV9 with TRGJ1 or TRGJ2. CDR3 length equals 15 residues. Germline CDR1 reads GITISATS; CDR2 reads ISYDGTV (reference sequence).